The 13 T cell receptor beta chains below were found in one sample sequenced in a study of T cells in Graves' hyperthyroidism and ophthalmopathy. Amplified TCR beta CDR3 regions came from RNA transcripts. The HTBI primer set served for first-round RT-PCR of the TCR CDR3. TCRdb used MiXCR to reprocess the multiplex PCR reads, holding one entry per CDR3 protein. There are around 800,000 distinct CDR3 sequences in the sample; over 35% occur only once, and 7.5% to 9.5% lies in the top ten. The sample comprised blood. These receptors were obtained from a man between 18 and 29 years old with Graves' hyperthyroidism.

This clonotype occurred many times. The V gene is TRBV2, the J gene TRBJ1-5; 7 bases agree with TRBD1. The V and J ends lost 6 bases and 0 bases, in that order; junction bases with no gene match: 5. Germline V gene data show CDR1 as SNHLY and CDR2 as FYNNEI. CDR3 length: 15 amino acids. For the CDR3, the DNA is TGTGCCAGCAGGCAGACAGGGTATAGCAATCAGCCCCAGCATTTT. Residues: CASRQTGYSNQPQHF.

The chain carries TRBV7-3 and TRBJ2-5, with D unresolved. V was trimmed by 2 bases and J by 5 bases, leaving 9 bases between them. The CDR3 length is 13 residues. Germline lookup yields CDR1 SGHTA and CDR2 FQGTGA. The CDR3 DNA is TGTGCCAGCAGCTTAGTTATGAGGGAGACCCAGTACTTC. This encodes CASSLVMRETQYF.

This clonotype was seen ten or more times. The gene calls are TRBV2 and TRBJ1-2, with 9 positions matching TRBD1. After removal of 6 bases from V and 7 bases from J, the junction contained 6 bases not matched to a gene. The CDR3 consists of 13 residues. Germline V gene sequence: CDR1 SNHLY, CDR2 FYNNEI. This chain's CDR3 is CASRRDREGGYTF. CDR3 in DNA: TGTGCCAGCAGACGGGACAGGGAGGGTGGCTACACCTTC.

Remarks on this clonotype: One end of the junction varies from germline; a read error may be responsible. The rearrangement joins TRBV29-1 to TRBJ2-7; 8 bases map to TRBD1. From germline, CDR1 is SQVTM and CDR2 ANQGSEA. The CDR3 loop spans 11 amino acids. The CDR3 DNA reads TGCAGCGTTAGTAAGGCAGGGGGCCGTATCTTC. Protein sequence: CSVSKAGGRIF.

The CDR3 coding sequence is TGTGCCAGCAGTTTAGGAGCGGGGGCGGTCACTGAAGCTTTCTTT. Translated: CASSLGAGAVTEAFF. The chain is built from TRBV12-3 or TRBV12-4 and TRBJ1-1; perhaps TRBD1 as D (6 bases). The V gene lost 1 base and the J gene lost 4 bases, with 13 bases spanning the gap. CDR3 length equals 15 residues.

The table lists this clonotype with many counts. The chain joins TRBV15 to TRBJ2-5, with 7 bases identical to TRBD2. V shed 1 base, J shed 4 bases, and the junction held 6 bases outside the gene matches. Per the germline V gene, CDR1 is LNHNV and CDR2 is YYDKDF (reference sequence). CDR3 length: 15 residues. Here the CDR3 DNA reads TGTGCCACCAGCAGAGGCTCCGGGACTACAGAGACCCAGTACTTC. Translating it yields CATSRGSGTTETQYF. The variable domain in full, with the rest retrieved from reference TRBV15 and TRBJ2-5, is DAMVIQNPRYQVTQFGKPVTLSCSQTLNHNVMYWYQQKSSQAPKLLFHYYDKDFNNEADTPDNFQSRRPNTSFCFLDIRSPGLGDTAMYLCATSRGSGTTETQYFGPGTRLLVL.

Points on this clonotype: The junction and the germline gene differ at one end; a read error may be behind it. The V call is TRBV19, the J call TRBJ2-6, with 10 bases identical to TRBD1. Germline CDR1 LNHDA, CDR2 SQIVND (reference sequence). This CDR3 comprises 15 residues. The CDR3 DNA follows: TGTGCCAGTAGTCCACCCGGGACAGGGGTCATCCCTGAAGCTTTC. This codes for CASSPPGTGVIPEAF.

This clonotype was seen a handful of times. The chain recombines TRBV6-5 with TRBJ2-5; 7 nucleotides agree with TRBD1. Germline CDR1 reads MNHEY; CDR2 reads SVGAGI. V dropped 7 bases and J dropped 7; count of bases not matched to a gene: 12. CDR3 length equals 14 residues. This CDR3 reads CASTHVGQDPTQYF. CDR3 bases: TGTGCCAGCACTCATGTAGGACAGGATCCGACCCAGTACTTC.

CDR3 in amino acids: CASSITGGSQETQYF. The CDR3 DNA reads TGTGCCAGCAGCATCACAGGGGGGTCCCAAGAGACCCAGTACTTC. The chain combines TRBV7-1 with TRBJ2-5; TRBD1 matches 8 bases. TRBV7-1 is an ORF, and what it does is uncertain. There are 15 residues in the CDR3. J gave up 1 base and V 5 bases, and 6 bases lay outside the gene matches.

This clonotype was seen at least ten times. The chain combines TRBV20-1 with TRBJ2-5; 8 bases map to TRBD1. Trimming removed 6 bases from V and 4 bases from J; junction bases left unmatched: 10. The length of the CDR3 is 14 residues. CDR1 and CDR2 from the germline V gene are DFQATT and SNEGSKA (reference sequence). The CDR3 DNA follows: TGCAGTGCCTCTGGGGCAGGGGGCGGAGAGACCCAGTACTTC. Its protein is CSASGAGGGETQYF.

The V call is TRBV5-1, the J call TRBJ1-1; 8 bases fit TRBD1. Per germline, CDR1 SGHRS and CDR2 YFSETQ. Trimming removed 3 bases from V and 3 bases from J; junction bases left unmatched: 7. CDR3 size: 15 residues. The CDR3 DNA follows: TGCGCCAGCAGCTCGACAGGGGCCCTGGACACTGAAGCTTTCTTT. Translation gives CASSSTGALDTEAFF.

This clonotype was observed many times. This rearrangement joins TRBV5-6 to TRBJ1-1; D is unclear. V shed 1 base and J shed 7 bases, with 11 bases lying between them. The CDR3 sequence is 13 residues long. Germline loops: CDR1 SGHDT, CDR2 YYEEEE. CDR3 DNA sequence: TGTGCCAGCAGCTTGAGCCAGAGGTATGAAGCTTTCTTT. Its protein is CASSLSQRYEAFF.

This clonotype was recorded at least ten times. The chain links TRBV5-4 to TRBJ1-2; 10 nucleotides align to TRBD1. J was trimmed by 7 bases and V by 4 bases; bases with no gene match: 7. Germline V gene lookup returns CDR1 SGHNT and CDR2 YYREEE (reference sequence). The CDR3 has 14 amino acids. This CDR3 reads CASSMGQGSPGYTF. CDR3 coding DNA: TGTGCCAGCAGCATGGGACAGGGGTCGCCTGGCTACACCTTC.